A single sample is the source of the 8 T cell receptor beta chains below, sequenced in a study of T-cell reconstitution after alpha-beta-depleted transplantation in children. Preparation of the TCRbeta library used unique molecular identifiers. One entry per CDR3 protein results from TCRdb running MiXCR on the PCR reads. This table has around 440,000 distinct CDR3 sequences, 15% to 20% appearing once. Specimen: PBMCs, mostly from graft donor cells, collected 360 days after TCRalphabeta/CD19-depleted stem cell transplant. These receptors were obtained from a boy under two years old who had a stem cell transplant for Wiskott-Aldrich syndrome, so the T cells may come from the graft donor.

This clonotype has just a few counts. The chain links TRBV10-3 to TRBJ2-1, with D uncertain. V lost 0 bases and J lost 8, with 14 bases in between. CDR3 length: 15 residues. From germline, CDR1 is ENHRY and CDR2 SYGVKD. The CDR3 bases are TGTGCCATCAGTGAGTCGAACCGACTTTGGGATGAGCAGTTCTTC. It specifies CAISESNRLWDEQFF.

This clonotype appeared a few times. V is TRBV20-1 and J is TRBJ2-2, with D tentatively TRBD2 (6 bases). The CDR3 has 13 residues. From germline, CDR1 is DFQATT and CDR2 SNEGSKA (reference sequence). Trimming left V 5 bases short and J 3 bases short, with 10 bases between. The CDR3 coding sequence is TGCAGTGCTGGTGGGAGGTACACCGGGGAGCTGTTTTTT. It specifies CSAGGRYTGELFF.

This clonotype appeared a few times. The chain employs TRBV11-1 and TRBJ2-1; 8 bases match TRBD2. The J segment lost 6 bases and the V segment lost 2 bases, leaving 15 bases of the junction unmatched. Germline CDR1 SGHAT, CDR2 FQDESV (reference sequence). This CDR3 spans 18 amino acids. Written as DNA, the CDR3 is TGTGCCAGCAGCTTACTACCGACCGGGACTAGAGGGGGCAATGAGCAGTTCTTC. This codes for CASSLLPTGTRGGNEQFF.

This clonotype was detected a few times. The J gene is TRBJ1-2, the V gene TRBV27; D is ambiguous. Looked up from germline, CDR1 is MNHEY and CDR2 is SMNVEV (reference sequence). The CDR3 runs 15 residues. Between the trimmed V and J ends, which lost 6 bases and 4 bases, there was a span of 18 bases. The CDR3 loop reads CASSLMRQLAYGYTF. In nucleotides, the CDR3 is TGTGCCAGCAGCCTCATGAGGCAGCTAGCCTATGGCTACACCTTC.

There are a few counts of this clonotype. J is TRBJ1-1 and V is TRBV7-2; D perhaps matches TRBD1 (5 bases). Trimming stripped 5 bases from V and 8 bases from J, with 15 bases between. Germline V gene sequence: CDR1 SGHTA, CDR2 FQGNSA. There are 13 residues in the CDR3. The CDR3 reads CASSRGRVREAFF. The CDR3 DNA is TGTGCCAGCAGCCGGGGGAGGGTCCGGGAAGCTTTCTTT.

CDR3 loop: CASSLVGEVNQPQHF. DNA of the CDR3: TGTGCCAGCAGCTTAGTAGGGGAAGTCAATCAGCCCCAGCATTTT. The chain combines TRBV7-8 with TRBJ1-5, with D possibly TRBD1 on 5 matching bases. V was clipped by 1 base and J by 3 bases, with 10 bases between them. The CDR3 has 15 amino acids. Germline loops: CDR1 SGHVS, CDR2 FQNEAQ.

V is TRBV5-1 and J is TRBJ2-7, with a tentative D call TRBD2 (6 bases). This CDR3 is 15 amino acids long. The germline V and J ends were trimmed by 0 bases and 4 bases, with 14 bases remaining between them. Per the germline V gene, CDR1 is SGHRS and CDR2 is YFSETQ. CDR3 sequence (DNA): TGCGCCAGCAGCTTGGCGGGGGTCCCCTCTTACGAGCAGTACTTC. Translation gives CASSLAGVPSYEQYF.

This chain links TRBV7-9 with TRBJ1-5; maybe TRBD1 (6 bases). V was clipped by 2 bases and J by 4 bases, with 9 bases between them. Germline V gene lookup returns CDR1 SEHNR and CDR2 FQNEAQ (reference sequence). This CDR3 is 14 amino acids long. CDR3 loop: CASSLTGHNQPQHF. As DNA, the CDR3 is TGTGCCAGCAGCTTAACGGGACATAATCAGCCCCAGCATTTT.